The T cell receptor (beta chain) under discussion was sequenced for a study of blood T cell repertoires in COVID-19. As for the study in general: From T cells, B-cell-depleted T cells, or PBMCs came the material, which was cDNA or gDNA.

As originally analysed: Reference gene primer amplification gave nucleated cell count estimates. TCRdb keeps only in-frame clones here, not all; method: immunoSEQ multiplex PCR. D and trimming were read from the DNA, whereas the V and J calls and clone size are those reported in that table. In the table there are around 300,000 clones, 70% to 90% of which are singletons. The CDR3 loop spans 22 amino acids. The V and J ends lost 4 bases and 0 bases, in that order; junction bases with no gene match: 20. CDR1 SGDLS and CDR2 YYNGEE come from the germline V gene. Material: peripheral blood. The chain recombines TRBV9 with TRBJ2-6; TRBD1 matches 9 bases. The TCR originated in a woman in her 30s with active or convalescent COVID-19. The CDR3 coding sequence is TGTGCCAGCAGCCATTCCCCGGGACAGGGATATCCTATGATCTCTGGGGCCAACGTCCTGACTTTC. This gives the protein CASSHSPGQGYPMISGANVLTF.